This T cell receptor beta chain is drawn from a study of response to subunit inactivated influenza vaccine. From the RT-PCR reads, TCRdb called clonotypes with MiXCR, one entry per CDR3 protein. The sample contains 550,000 to 800,000 distinct CDR3 sequences, approximately 13% of which appear only once. Study-level results: After each seasonal influenza vaccination, few new T cells are recruited, the authors suggested.

This clonotype was observed many times. Its antigen is undetermined. The receptor comes from a man aged 45-65 years who received an inactivated influenza vaccine. This sample comprised PBMCs from blood, obtained 14 days before vaccination.

The CDR3 loop is CSARDFGLTEAFF. CDR3 nucleotide sequence: TGCAGTGCTAGAGACTTCGGGTTGACTGAAGCTTTCTTT. The V gene is TRBV20-1, the J gene TRBJ1-1, with unresolved D. Between the trimmed V and J ends, which lost 0 bases and 5 bases, there was a span of 10 bases. The CDR3 sequence is 13 residues long. The germline CDR1 and CDR2 sequences are DFQATT and SNEGSKA (reference sequence).